The 21 T cell receptor beta chains listed next were all sequenced from one sample in a study of blood T cell repertoires in COVID-19. TCRdb keeps only in-frame clones here, not all; method: immunoSEQ multiplex PCR. Of roughly 150,000 clones detected, 65% to 85% appear once; the ten largest clones hold 7% to 9%. Sequencing used peripheral blood. Every receptor here comes from a man over 45 with active or convalescent COVID-19.

The V gene is TRBV29-1, the J gene TRBJ2-7, with a weak D call TRBD1 (5 bases). The V end lost 1 base, the J end lost 2 bases, and 6 bases lay between the germline ends. This CDR3 is built from 12 residues. In germline, CDR1 is SQVTM, CDR2 ANQGSEA. The CDR3 coding sequence is TGCAGCGTTGAAGGACAGCCCTACGAGCAGTACTTC. Translating gives CSVEGQPYEQYF.

The chain uses TRBV5-1 and TRBJ1-1; D ambiguous. V shed 0 bases and J shed 4 bases, with 7 bases lying between them. CDR3 length: 13 residues. Germline V gene data show CDR1 as SGHRS and CDR2 as YFSETQ. DNA of the CDR3: TGCGCCAGCAGCTTGGGTCGGGTCACTGAAGCTTTCTTT. It specifies CASSLGRVTEAFF. The entire variable domain, with the rest obtained from reference TRBV5-1 and TRBJ1-1, is as follows: KAGVTQTPRYLIKTRGQQVTLSCSPISGHRSVSWYQQTPGQGLQFLFEYFSETQRNKGNFPGRFSGRQFSNSRSEMNVSTLELGDSALYLCASSLGRVTEAFFGQGTRLTVV.

This clone was observed a few times. Here the CDR3 reads CASSFGPTNEKLFF. The DNA for the CDR3 is TGTGCCAGCAGCTTTGGGCCCACTAATGAAAAACTGTTTTTT. The V gene is TRBV11-2, the J gene TRBJ1-4, with unresolved D. Germline lookup yields CDR1 SGHAT and CDR2 FQNNGV. V lost 3 bases to trimming and J lost 2 bases, with 7 bases between them. The length of the CDR3 is 14 residues.

This chain uses TRBV27 with TRBJ2-7; possible D gene TRBD1, 5 bases. V shed 7 bases and J shed 0 bases, with 25 bases lying between them. Germline lookup yields CDR1 MNHEY and CDR2 SMNVEV (reference sequence). This CDR3 has 18 residues. CDR3 sequence: CASTPSTVNFEVSYEQYF. In nucleotides, the CDR3 is TGTGCCAGCACCCCGTCGACAGTTAATTTCGAGGTCTCCTACGAGCAGTACTTC.

V gene TRBV12-5 combines with J gene TRBJ2-1; 11 bases are shared with TRBD1. V lost 0 bases, J lost 2 bases, and 18 bases stayed unmatched. Germline CDR1 and CDR2: LGHNT and FRNRAP. The CDR3 is made up of 22 amino acids. The CDR3 nucleotides read TGTGCTAGTGGTTTGGTACTTGGACGGACAGGGGGCTTAAGCGGGACCTACAATGAGCAGTTCTTC. Amino acids: CASGLVLGRTGGLSGTYNEQFF.

This chain joins TRBV29-1 and TRBJ1-4, with 8 nucleotides matching TRBD1. This CDR3 comprises 14 residues. Germline assignment: CDR1 SQVTM and CDR2 ANQGSEA. The ends lost 6 bases at V and 3 bases at J; junction bases unmatched: 6. The CDR3 nucleotides are TGCAGCGTCCTACCGACAGGGGCTAATGAAAAACTGTTTTTT. Translating it yields CSVLPTGANEKLFF.

The chain links TRBV15 to TRBJ2-1; possible D gene TRBD2, 6 bases. Germline V gene lookup returns CDR1 LNHNV and CDR2 YYDKDF (reference sequence). The CDR3 spans 15 residues. Trimming took off 4 bases at V and 7 bases at J, with 17 bases between the two ends. The DNA of the CDR3 is TGTGCCACCAGCATTTGGAGGCCCGGGAGTAATGAGCAGTTCTTC. Translation gives CATSIWRPGSNEQFF.

V is TRBV29-1 and J is TRBJ2-7; 9 bases line up with TRBD2. Germline assignment: CDR1 SQVTM and CDR2 ANQGSEA. J was trimmed by 6 bases and V by 6 bases; bases with no gene match: 9. This CDR3 is built from 13 residues. The CDR3: CSVVAGVGSEQYF. The CDR3 region has the DNA TGCAGCGTCGTAGCGGGAGTGGGGAGCGAGCAGTACTTC.

V is TRBV6-5 and J is TRBJ2-7, with 7 bases identical to TRBD2. Germline CDR1 MNHEY, CDR2 SVGAGI. V shed 6 bases, J shed 3 bases, and the junction held 11 bases outside the gene matches. The CDR3 is made up of 15 amino acids. The CDR3 protein is CASRRTVQRDYEQYF. The CDR3 bases are TGTGCCAGCAGGCGGACTGTACAGCGGGACTACGAGCAGTACTTC.

The gene calls are TRBV6-5 and TRBJ1-1, with 8 bases fitting TRBD1. Trimming at V came to 7 bases and at J to 1 base, leaving 8 bases not matched to a gene. Germline V gene lookup returns CDR1 MNHEY and CDR2 SVGAGI. This CDR3 comprises 15 residues. The CDR3 protein is CASTHGGQGNTEAFF. The CDR3 bases are TGTGCCAGCACCCACGGAGGACAGGGGAACACTGAAGCTTTCTTT.

The rearrangement links TRBV28 to TRBJ1-1, with 10 bases lining up with TRBD1. From germline, CDR1 is MDHEN and CDR2 SYDVKM. This CDR3 contains 15 residues. With 2 bases clipped from V and 3 bases from J, the junction kept 3 bases outside the gene matches. This chain's CDR3 is CASSLMGTGDTEAFF. The CDR3 DNA reads as TGTGCCAGCAGTTTAATGGGGACAGGGGACACTGAAGCTTTCTTT.

The chain carries TRBV28 and TRBJ1-2; the D is unclear. This CDR3 has 12 amino acids. With 2 bases removed from V and 7 bases from J, the gap between germline ends came to 8 bases. From germline, CDR1 is MDHEN and CDR2 SYDVKM. The CDR3 bases are TGTGCCAGCAGTTTAATCGGGGTTGGCTACACCTTC. Translated: CASSLIGVGYTF.

V usage is TRBV27 and J usage is TRBJ1-6; D is perhaps TRBD1 (5 bases). This CDR3 contains 15 residues. CDR1 and CDR2 (germline): MNHEY, SMNVEV (reference sequence). The germline V and J ends were trimmed by 5 bases and 9 bases, with 17 bases remaining between them. The chain's CDR3 is CASSPPGRVTSPLHF. The CDR3 DNA is TGTGCCAGCAGTCCCCCCGGCAGGGTAACTTCACCCCTCCACTTT.

This sequence joins TRBV5-1 and TRBJ1-2, with TRBD1 matching over 7 bases. The V and J ends lost 1 base and 5 bases, in that order; junction bases with no gene match: 5. Germline V lookup: CDR1 SGHRS, CDR2 YFSETQ. There are 14 residues in the CDR3. The CDR3 DNA sequence: TGCGCCAGCAGCTTGAGGGGACAGAGTTATGGCTACACCTTC. Protein product: CASSLRGQSYGYTF.

This clone was seen a handful of times. V gene TRBV7-3 combines with J gene TRBJ1-6; the D gene is possibly TRBD1 (6 bases). This CDR3 comprises 14 residues. Between the trimmed V and J ends, which lost 1 base and 7 bases, there was a span of 8 bases. The germline V gene encodes CDR1 SGHTA and CDR2 FQGTGA. CDR3 in amino acids: CASSLNTGNSPLHF. The CDR3 coding sequence is TGTGCCAGCAGCTTAAACACAGGGAATTCACCCCTCCACTTT.

The rearrangement uses TRBV29-1 and TRBJ1-2; D might be TRBD1 (5 bases). Germline CDR1 is SQVTM and CDR2 is ANQGSEA. The CDR3 spans 16 residues. Trimming removed 0 bases at V and 1 base at J, with 15 bases between. CDR3 protein: CSVEDLGDRINYGYTF. The DNA for the CDR3 is TGCAGCGTTGAAGATCTTGGAGACAGAATTAACTATGGCTACACCTTC.

This clone was counted at least ten times. This rearrangement joins TRBV6-1 to TRBJ1-2, with D hard to call. V was shortened by 3 bases and J by 8 bases, with 13 bases between the two germline ends. CDR1 is MNHNS, CDR2 SASEGT, per germline. The CDR3 spans 13 residues. The CDR3, as DNA: TGTGCCAGCAGTGACCGCGAGGGTGGAGGCTACACCTTC. It is translated as CASSDREGGGYTF.

The chain joins TRBV3-1 (or the pseudogene TRBV3-2) to TRBJ2-7; 8 bases map to TRBD2. Germline V gene sequence: CDR1 LGHDT, CDR2 YNNKEL (reference sequence). V lost 1 base to trimming and J lost 0 bases; unmatched junction nucleotides: 8. The CDR3 is made up of 17 amino acids. CDR3 nucleotides: TGTGCCAGCAGCCAAGGGGGGCTAGCGGGTGTCTCCTACGAGCAGTACTTC. Residues: CASSQGGLAGVSYEQYF.

The V and J genes are TRBV11-3 and TRBJ2-3, with a weak D call TRBD1 (5 bases). Germline CDR1 is SGHNT and CDR2 is YENEEA. Trimming cost V 3 bases and J 3 bases, with 10 bases left between them. The length of the CDR3 is 14 residues. The DNA of the CDR3 is TGTGCCAGCAGCTTGGGGCCTCTTACAGATACGCAGTATTTT. Protein: CASSLGPLTDTQYF.

The V call is TRBV7-9, the J call TRBJ1-5; D perhaps matches TRBD1 (5 bases). This CDR3 spans 16 amino acids. V was cut by 3 bases and J by 0 bases, with 12 bases left in between. The germline V gene has CDR1 SEHNR and CDR2 FQNEAQ (reference sequence). CDR3 protein: CASSFQTGGSNQPQHF. CDR3 in DNA: TGTGCCAGCAGCTTCCAAACCGGGGGTAGCAATCAGCCCCAGCATTTT.

This rearrangement joins TRBV27 to TRBJ1-1; 7 bases fit TRBD1. V lost 4 bases, J lost 1 base, and 9 bases stayed unmatched. CDR3 length: 16 amino acids. CDR1 MNHEY and CDR2 SMNVEV come from the germline V gene (reference sequence). The CDR3 coding sequence is TGTGCCAGCAGTTCTTCACAGGGGTGGGAGAACACTGAAGCTTTCTTT. It yields the protein CASSSSQGWENTEAFF.